The 5 T cell receptor beta chains below come from one sample, sequenced in a study of cytomegalovirus exposure and HLA in healthy donors. It was with 60 Vbeta and 13 Jbeta primers that the PCR ran. The data were produced by immunoSEQ multiplex PCR, yet TCRdb's version contains in-frame clones alone and is incomplete. Among 150,000 to 200,000 clones listed, approximately 80% were seen once. Sample: PBMCs. The receptors originated from a boy aged 5-17 years in good health and CMV-seronegative.

The chain employs TRBV18 and TRBJ1-1, with a tentative D call TRBD1 (5 bases). Trimming took off 3 bases at V and 1 base at J, with 15 bases between the two ends. The CDR3 contains 16 residues. From germline, CDR1 is KGHSH and CDR2 LQKENI. The CDR3 nucleotides are TGTGCCAGCTCACCCCTCCCTAGGGGCGCGAACACTGAAGCTTTCTTT. It translates to CASSPLPRGANTEAFF.

The genes are TRBV4-1 and TRBJ1-6, with TRBD1 identical over 8 bases. With V trimmed by 8 bases and J by 7 bases, 7 bases remained unmatched. CDR1 MGHRA and CDR2 YSYEKL come from the germline V gene. This CDR3 comprises 14 residues. As DNA, the CDR3 is TGCGCCAGCGGACGGGACAGGTGGAATTCACCCCTCCACTTT. This sequence encodes CASGRDRWNSPLHF.

A single count supports this clone. This rearrangement joins TRBV6-5 to TRBJ1-1, with TRBD1 as a possible D gene (6 bases). The CDR3 runs 15 residues. The germline V gene encodes CDR1 MNHEY and CDR2 SVGAGI. V lost 7 bases to trimming and J lost 5 bases, with 20 bases between them. The CDR3 DNA reads as TGTGCCAGCACAGATCCCAGGGGCGGTGGGACTGAAGCTTTCTTT. Translated, it gives CASTDPRGGGTEAFF.

V usage is TRBV12-5 and J usage is TRBJ2-7, with a weak D call TRBD2 (5 bases). CDR1 and CDR2 (germline): LGHNT, FRNRAP. V gave up 5 bases and J gave up 3 bases, with 17 bases separating them. CDR3 length: 15 residues. CDR3 in amino acids: CASGPVRGIGYEQYF. CDR3 bases: TGTGCTAGTGGTCCCGTCCGAGGGATAGGCTACGAGCAGTACTTC.

The rearrangement uses TRBV6-5 and TRBJ1-4; tentative D call: TRBD1 (5 bases). The CDR3 contains 14 residues. Between the trimmed V and J ends, which lost 6 bases and 0 bases, there was a span of 8 bases. CDR1 MNHEY and CDR2 SVGAGI come from the germline V gene. The CDR3 loop is CASSGQPTNEKLFF. CDR3 coding DNA: TGTGCCAGCAGCGGACAACCAACTAATGAAAAACTGTTTTTT.